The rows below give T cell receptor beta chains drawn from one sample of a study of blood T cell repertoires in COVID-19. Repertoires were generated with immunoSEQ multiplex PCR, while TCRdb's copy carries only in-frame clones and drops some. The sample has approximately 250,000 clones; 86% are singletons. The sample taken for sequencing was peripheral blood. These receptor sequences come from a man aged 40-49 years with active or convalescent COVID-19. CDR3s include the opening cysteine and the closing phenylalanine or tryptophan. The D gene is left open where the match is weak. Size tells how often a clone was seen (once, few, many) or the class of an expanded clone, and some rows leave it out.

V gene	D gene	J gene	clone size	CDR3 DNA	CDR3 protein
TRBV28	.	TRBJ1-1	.	TGTGCCAGCAGGCCAAACATGAACACTGAAGCTTTCTTT	CASRPNMNTEAFF
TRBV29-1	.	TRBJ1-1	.	TGCAGCGGACTACAGGGCCCGGCTTTCTTT	CSGLQGPAFF
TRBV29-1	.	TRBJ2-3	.	TGCAGCGTTGGTGGTCAGATTACAGATACGCAGTATTTT	CSVGGQITDTQYF
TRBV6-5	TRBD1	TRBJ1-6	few	TGTGCCAGCAGTTACTTACAGGGGTATAATTCACCCCTCCACTTT	CASSYLQGYNSPLHF
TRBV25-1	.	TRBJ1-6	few	TGTGCCAGCAGTGAATATTTTACTTCTAAAGGCGGTAATTCACCCCTCCACTTT	CASSEYFTSKGGNSPLHF
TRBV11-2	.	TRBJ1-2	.	TGTGCCAGCAGCTCGACAGCAAACTATGGCTACACCTTC	CASSSTANYGYTF
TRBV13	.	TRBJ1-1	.	TGTGCCAGCAGCTTAGGTAACAGGGCGGCTGAAGCTTTCTTT	CASSLGNRAAEAFF
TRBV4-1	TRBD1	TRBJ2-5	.	TGCGCCAGCAGCCAAGCGGGACAGGGGGCGAACATTAAAGAGACCCAGTACTTC	CASSQAGQGANIKETQYF
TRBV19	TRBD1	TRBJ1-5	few	TGTGCCAGTAGTATAGGGGCAGGGGGTAATCAGCCCCAGCATTTT	CASSIGAGGNQPQHF
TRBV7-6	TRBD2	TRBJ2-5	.	TGTGCCAGCAGCTCGGGGACTAGCGGGGGAGAGACCCAGTACTTC	CASSSGTSGGETQYF
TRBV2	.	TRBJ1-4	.	TGTGCTATAGCGTCGAGGCCTAATGAAAAACTGTTTTTT	CAIASRPNEKLFF
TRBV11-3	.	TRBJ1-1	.	TGTGCCAGCAGCCCCAGGACTGAAGCTTTCTTT	CASSPRTEAFF
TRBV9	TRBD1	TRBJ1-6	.	TGTGCCAGCAGCGTAGGAGGGACAGGTCGTTGGTCCTATAATTCACCCCTCCACTTT	CASSVGGTGRWSYNSPLHF
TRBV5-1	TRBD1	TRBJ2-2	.	TGCGCCAGCAGCTTGACCGGAGGACAGGGGAACACCGGGGAGCTGTTTTTT	CASSLTGGQGNTGELFF
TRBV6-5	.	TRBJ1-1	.	TGTGCCAGCAGTTACGGGCAGAACACTGAAGCTTTCTTT	CASSYGQNTEAFF
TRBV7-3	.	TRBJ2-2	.	TGTGCCAGCAGCTTCGGGACACCGAACACCGGGGAGCTGTTTTTT	CASSFGTPNTGELFF
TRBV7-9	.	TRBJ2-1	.	TGTGCCAGCGGCTCTCTCAATGAGCAGTTCTTC	CASGSLNEQFF
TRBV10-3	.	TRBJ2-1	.	TGTGCCATCAGTGAGCAGGACAATGAGCAGTTCTTC	CAISEQDNEQFF
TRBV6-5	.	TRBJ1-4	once	TGTGCCAGCGAGTCCTTTAATGAAAAACTGTTTTTT	CASESFNEKLFF
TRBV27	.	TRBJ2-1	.	TGTGCCAGCAGTTTGGAGAGCTCCTACAATGAGCAGTTCTTC	CASSLESSYNEQFF
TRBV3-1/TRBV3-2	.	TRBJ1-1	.	TGTGCCAGCAGCCAGGAGCCAATGAACACTGAAGCTTTCTTT	CASSQEPMNTEAFF
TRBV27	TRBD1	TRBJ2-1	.	TGTGCCAGCAGTCCCTGGACAGGGGTCAGCTCCTACAATGAGCAGTTCTTC	CASSPWTGVSSYNEQFF
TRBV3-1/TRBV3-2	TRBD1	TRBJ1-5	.	TGTGCCAGCAGCCAAGATCGGATTGCAGGGGGAGGTCAGCCCCAGCATTTT	CASSQDRIAGGGQPQHF
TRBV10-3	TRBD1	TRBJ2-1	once	TGTGCCATTAACCGGGACAGGGACAGAGAGCAGTTCTTC	CAINRDRDREQFF
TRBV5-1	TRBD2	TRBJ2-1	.	TGCGCCAGCAGCCCCCTAGCGGAACCCTACAATGAGCAGTTCTTC	CASSPLAEPYNEQFF
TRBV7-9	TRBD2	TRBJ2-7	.	TGTGCCAGCAGCGAGACGGGGGGGACGAGCTCCTACGAGCAGTACTTC	CASSETGGTSSYEQYF
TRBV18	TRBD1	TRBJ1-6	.	TGTGCCAGCTCACAACAGGGGACCCTGAATTCACCCCTCCACTTT	CASSQQGTLNSPLHF
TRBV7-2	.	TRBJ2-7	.	TGTGCCAGCAGCTTAGACGCTAGCCGAAGCTCCTACGAGCAGTACTTC	CASSLDASRSSYEQYF
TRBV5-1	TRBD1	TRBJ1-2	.	TGCGCCAGCAGCTGGCTACAGGGGTCTGGCTACACCTTC	CASSWLQGSGYTF
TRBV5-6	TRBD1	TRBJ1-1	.	TGTGCCAGCAGCTGGCTGCCGGACAGGGGGGCTGAAGCTTTCTTT	CASSWLPDRGAEAFF
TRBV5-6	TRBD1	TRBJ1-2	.	TGTGCCAGCAGCAGGGACAGGGCGGCCTATGGCTACACCTTC	CASSRDRAAYGYTF
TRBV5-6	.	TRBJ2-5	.	TGTGCCAGCAGCTTGGACGGGCAAGAGACCCAGTACTTC	CASSLDGQETQYF
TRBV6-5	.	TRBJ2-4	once	TGTGCCAGCACCCCCAAGACTGCAGCCAAAAACATTCAGTACTTC	CASTPKTAAKNIQYF
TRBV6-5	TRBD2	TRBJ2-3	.	TGTGCCAGCAATAGCGGGAGAGTCAGCACAGATACGCAGTATTTT	CASNSGRVSTDTQYF
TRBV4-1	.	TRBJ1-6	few	TGCGCCAGCAGTCTGGCTGGAGGGAGAGGGTCACCCCTCCACTTT	CASSLAGGRGSPLHF
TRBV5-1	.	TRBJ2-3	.	TGCGCCAGTCACCCCCGGGGAGGCACAGATACGCAGTATTTT	CASHPRGGTDTQYF
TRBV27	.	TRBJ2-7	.	TGTGCCAGCAGTTTATCACGGGACTCGGGGGAGCAGTACTTC	CASSLSRDSGEQYF
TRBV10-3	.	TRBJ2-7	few	TGTGCCATCAGTGCCCAAGACAACTACGAGCAGTACTTC	CAISAQDNYEQYF
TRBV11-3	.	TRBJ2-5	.	TGTGCCAGCAGCTACCGGGAGACCCAGTACTTC	CASSYRETQYF
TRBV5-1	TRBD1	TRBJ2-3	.	TGCGCCAGCCACTTAACCGCGTGGACAGGGGTAGGAGATACGCAGTATTTT	CASHLTAWTGVGDTQYF
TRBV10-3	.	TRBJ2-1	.	TGTGCCATCAGCCAGGACCGGGACAAGGAGTTCTTC	CAISQDRDKEFF
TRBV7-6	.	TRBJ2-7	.	TGTGCCAGCAGCTCTCAGGCCCAGGGGCCCTACGAGCAGTACTTC	CASSSQAQGPYEQYF
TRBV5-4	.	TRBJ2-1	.	TGTGCCAGCAGCCCTCGGACAGCCTACAATGAGCAGTTCTTC	CASSPRTAYNEQFF
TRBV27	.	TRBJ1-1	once	TGTGCCAGCAGCTTTACACCGAACACTGAAGCTTTCTTT	CASSFTPNTEAFF
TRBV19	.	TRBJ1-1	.	TGTGCCAGTAGTATGACAGGACTTGTTGCGAACACTGAAGCTTTCTTT	CASSMTGLVANTEAFF
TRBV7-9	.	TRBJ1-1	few	TGTGCCAGCAGCTTAGTAGAAAAAGAATCAGAAGCTTTCTTT	CASSLVEKESEAFF
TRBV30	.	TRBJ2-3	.	TGTGCCTGGAGTGTCGAGGCCCTAGATACGCAGTATTTT	CAWSVEALDTQYF
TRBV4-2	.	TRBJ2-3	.	TGTGCCAGCAGCCAAGGCCGGGTCCCCACAGATACGCAGTATTTT	CASSQGRVPTDTQYF
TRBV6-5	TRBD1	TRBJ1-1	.	TGTGCCAGCACCCCCTGGACAGGGAACACTGAAGCTTTCTTT	CASTPWTGNTEAFF
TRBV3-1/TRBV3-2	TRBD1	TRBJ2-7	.	TGTGCCAGCAGCCAAGTTACAGGGGTGACCCTCTACGAGCAGTACTTC	CASSQVTGVTLYEQYF
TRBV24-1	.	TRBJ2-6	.	TGTGCCACCAGTGGGACAGTGGTCTTCTCTGGGGCCAACGTCCTGACTTTC	CATSGTVVFSGANVLTF
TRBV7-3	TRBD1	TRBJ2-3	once	TGTGCCAGCTCCCCGACAGGGTCCTTTACAGATACGCAGTATTTT	CASSPTGSFTDTQYF
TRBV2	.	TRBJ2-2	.	TGTGCCAGCGGTGTGGGAGGGGGGACCGGGGAGCTGTTTTTT	CASGVGGGTGELFF
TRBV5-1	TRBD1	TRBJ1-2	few	TGCGCCAGCAGCTTGGCGGGGACAGGAGAGTATGGCTACACCTTC	CASSLAGTGEYGYTF